This T cell receptor (beta chain) was sequenced in a study of cytomegalovirus exposure and HLA in healthy donors. Findings and caveats of the study: Earlier analysis found most TCR beta V segments productive about 90% or about 30% of the time.

The PCR employed 60 Vbeta primers together with 13 Jbeta primers. Clones were sequenced by immunoSEQ multiplex PCR, and TCRdb holds only the in-frame ones, with some missing. The data hold approximately 160,000 clones, with 65% to 85% observed a single time. About this clone itself: Its specificity is not known.

The sequence was obtained from a woman aged 18-30 years in good health and CMV-seronegative. Sequenced input: PBMCs.

CDR3 in amino acids: CASSQDTRGWRERNYGYTF. The CDR3 nucleotides read TGTGCCAGCAGCCAAGATACCCGGGGATGGAGGGAACGGAACTATGGCTACACCTTC. The J gene is TRBJ1-2, the V gene TRBV14; D is unclear. The CDR3 extends over 19 amino acids. Trimming pared 0 bases from V and 2 bases from J, leaving 22 bases between. Germline CDR1 reads SGHDN; CDR2 reads FVKESK.